This T cell receptor (beta chain) was observed in a study of response to subunit inactivated influenza vaccine. The study, taken as a whole, reports: T cells newly recruited by each seasonal influenza vaccination are few, the authors suggested.

One entry per CDR3 protein results from TCRdb running MiXCR on the RT-PCR reads. The repertoire consists of about 530,000 distinct CDR3 sequences, with under 15% occurring once and the leading ten covering over 10%. Only a few counts were recorded for this clonotype. Its antigen is undetermined. Germline-derived CDR1 and CDR2 are SNHLY and FYNNEI. The CDR3 has 13 residues. V trimming: 5 bases; J trimming: 6 bases; junction bases outside the gene matches: 6. The specimen comprised PBMCs from blood, sampled about 6 weeks after vaccination. This receptor was identified in a man aged 45-65 years who received an inactivated influenza vaccine. The chain carries TRBV2 and TRBJ1-1; 7 nucleotides match TRBD1. The CDR3 here is CASSSDRVAEAFF. CDR3 coding DNA: TGTGCCAGCAGTTCTGACAGGGTCGCTGAAGCTTTCTTT.